The T cell receptor (beta chain) described here comes from a study of cytomegalovirus exposure and HLA in healthy donors (dated by TCRdb to 2016 to 2017). Background for the entire study: According to an earlier analysis of around 600 of the donors, about 179 million T cells yielded 117 million unique TCR beta sequences and around 300 Gb of sequence data. On average, 235,054 unique TCR beta nucleotide sequences were sequenced per donor among some 420 genotyped donors of the cohort, with roughly 18% of those sequences being non-productive. Four to six DR-DQ haplotypes were handled as single units for association and clustering because linkage in the cohort was strong. The study profiled the T cell repertoires of under 700 subjects by immunosequencing and related them to cytomegalovirus serostatus. Roughly 290 gigabases of sequencing data and around 80 million unique TCR sequences made up an early release that covered around 640 HLA-typed donors. A later genetic analysis used genome-wide SNP genotypes for about 65% of the roughly 700 donors, treating that subset as a discovery cohort. The study aimed to test whether signatures of past pathogen exposure could be identified by cataloging public T cell receptors. Donor age, sex, ethnicity and CMV serostatus were compiled alongside the repertoire data. An earlier analysis of a few hundred of the donors applied high-throughput TCR beta sequencing to assess whether each TCR beta V gene segment acted as functional or pseudogenic. A separate validation cohort of 100 to 150 different subjects was used in addition to the approximately 670-subject first cohort. The genetic ancestry cluster associated with self-reported Caucasian donors included around four fifths of the 398 genotyped donors. Every repertoire in the discovery cohort had been generated on one and the same sequencing platform. The number of donors typed differed by locus, with about 629-630 for A, B, C, DRB1 and DQB1, more than 500 for DQA1, 606 for DPA1, and some 450 for DPB1. Both class I and class II loci were covered by HLA typing, at four-digit resolution. A later analysis re-analyzed previously published TCR beta repertoires from 500 to 700 donors and added high-resolution HLA genotyping to study TCR occurrence patterns. In the later analysis, no new phenotypic data were used to find candidate immune exposures; instead, reliance was placed on TCR beta sequences and their occurrence across donors. To predict cytomegalovirus infection status, the study brought together high-throughput TCR immunosequencing, statistical association of individual TCRs with disease status, and machine learning. The full study reports these points: An association between a missense DCLRE1C variant and V-gene and J-gene trimming of TCR beta chains was found in a later genetic analysis and replicated in an independent cohort. In this cohort, only TCR beta chains were sequenced, and detectable features were limited by the absence of alpha or paired-chain data. The classifier was reported to diagnose cytomegalovirus status with high specificity and sensitivity in both the original cohort and the validation cohort. In a later analysis, around 15,000 TCR beta sequences were associated with specific HLA alleles at a false discovery rate of 0.05. The only immune exposure information available for the cohort was CMV serostatus. Linkage disequilibrium might explain the correlated functional status among segregating V segments, but an unknown experimental factor could not be excluded. Most CMV-associated TCR beta chains appeared to be HLA-restricted in a later analysis, and the HLA associations seemed to be driven largely by CMV exposure. The presence/absence analyses assumed that sequencing depth was roughly uniform across donors, and that assumption may not be true. In a later analysis, TCR association rates were found to vary across HLA loci, with the most associated TCRs seen for DRB1 alleles and the fewest for HLA-C alleles. Because the 87-base-pair reads could not distinguish some IMGT-functional V segments, including TRBV6-2 and TRBV6-3, those segments were excluded. Because HLA typing was unavailable for some donors at each locus, only the typed subset was used in association tests. A later analysis reported that several top co-occurrence clusters appeared linked to parvovirus B19, influenza, CMV and Epstein-Barr virus. A cluster of highly shared sequence variants was judged likely to represent a technical artifact of the sequencing pipeline. When HLA alleles, especially DR and DQ, strongly co-occurred, TCR associations were difficult to assign to individual alleles. Because counts were too low, about 18 rarely observed V segments, including chromosome 9 orphons, were excluded from the earlier analysis of a few hundred of the donors. The authors suggested that the approach could potentially be generalized to other disease states and immunological phenotypes. A total of about 150 TCR beta chains were listed by the study as associated with cytomegalovirus. In an earlier analysis of 587 of the donors, most TCR beta V segments were observed in productive rearrangements about 90% or about 30% of the time, broadly matching IMGT annotations. In vitro tests confirmed that a few of the cytomegalovirus-associated TCR beta chains recognize cytomegalovirus antigens. A further reported finding was that TCR beta sequences accurately predicted the HLA-A and HLA-B alleles for most subjects in the first cohort. According to a later genetic analysis, donors in an Asian-associated ancestry cluster had fewer N-insertions in productive TCRs than the approximately 690-donor mean. Compared with equally common non-associated chains, HLA-associated TCR beta chains in a later analysis were more clonally expanded and had lower generation probabilities. Most TCR sequences were observed very rarely across donors, whereas some public TCRs were present in many individuals.

Turning to this clone: Its antigen specificity is not known. The input lacks base qualities; no much larger clone sits a single base away.

Looking up the germline V gene yields CDR1 MNHNS and CDR2 SASEGT. The cysteine opens and the phenylalanine closes a CDR3 of 16 amino acids. The sequence is cut down to CDR3 DNA, 48 bases in frame from base 1. V and J lose 2 bases and 5 bases, and a span of 16 bases separates them. The cohort was made up of roughly 670 healthy bone marrow donors. Cohort members were all nominally healthy when sampled, although unrecorded immune exposures were likely present. The donor tested CMV seronegative, placing the donor among the roughly 340 seronegative members of the cohort. A peripheral blood sample was provided by each donor, and peripheral blood mononuclear cells were used for TCR beta sequencing. The Qiagen DNeasy Blood Extraction Kit was used to extract genomic DNA from the blood cell samples. The library was produced with the immunoSEQ multiplex PCR assay. For the multiplex PCR, a mixture combining 60 forward primers for TCR Vbeta segments and 13 reverse primers for TCR Jbeta segments was used. The CDR3 region of rearranged TCR beta genes was amplified from genomic DNA by a multiplex PCR assay. Amplified TCR beta libraries were sequenced as 87-base-pair reads on the Illumina HiSeq System. The authors processed their data as follows. A later analysis tallied about 77 million unique TCR beta chains across the 666 repertoires, and about 10 million of those chains were shared by two or more donors. Raw reads were error-corrected and collapsed into unique sequences with a nearest-neighbor algorithm that merged closely related sequences to remove PCR and sequencing errors. To assign V, D and J gene segments, CDR3 sequences were aligned to IMGT reference sequences. For a sequence to be retained, a match of at least six nucleotides to both a V gene segment and a J gene segment was required. A rearrangement counted as productive if the CDR3 had no stop codons and remained in frame with V and J, and every other rearrangement counted as non-productive. CDR3 was defined by IMGT convention, running from the second conserved V-encoded cysteine to the conserved J-encoded phenylalanine. In an earlier analysis of around 540 of the donors, sequences lacking an unambiguous match to a single V gene segment were excluded. An earlier analysis of fewer than 650 of the donors classified V segments as functional when productive rearrangements were above 56.7% and as segregating when the standard deviation between donors was above 5%. To diagnose cytomegalovirus status from the catalog of TCR beta chain sequences, a statistical classification framework was built. V and J gene assignment, in a later analysis, came from comparing TCR nucleotide sequences with IMGT/GENE-DB human TR gene sequences. In a later analysis, CDR3 sequences and most-parsimonious VDJ recombination scenarios were assigned using the TCRdist pipeline. In a later analysis, each TCR beta chain was defined by its CDR3 amino acid sequence together with its V-gene family, and reads without a unique V-gene family were excluded. As a way to deal with suspected cross-contamination and a sequencing artifact, a later analysis dropped 450 to 600 nucleotide sequences that were highly shared and had low generation probability. In a later analysis, a clonal expansion index for each public chain was calculated from normalized within-repertoire ranks of inferred template counts. In a later analysis, generation probabilities were computed using a VDJ recombination model fitted to out-of-frame rearrangements, and the results were checked against IGoR. Hypergeometric tests were used in a later analysis to score TCR-TCR, TCR-HLA and TCR-CMV co-occurrence, with a repertoire-size bias correction applied to the TCR pairs. In a later analysis, false discovery rates were estimated by permuting HLA or CMV assignments 20 times. In a later analysis, co-occurring TCRs were grouped using DBSCAN, and TCRdist sequence similarity was added for clustering within HLA-allele-positive subsets. Co-occurrence clustering excluded repertoires with fewer than 30,000 or more than 120,000 public chains, plus five with anomalous nucleotide sharing. TCRdb carries this immuneACCESS record with in-frame sequences only. Its versions omit some clonotypes, under half of them owing to an unresolved V gene in the studies checked, with the rest unexplained. That table gives V, J and clone size, and the DNA gave D and trimming. This sample gives about 150,000 clones in total; approximately 80% of them show up just once. Over 2.5% of the sample rests with the top ten.

This sequence was found in a man aged 35 to 55 in good health and CMV-seronegative. The receptor chain draws on TRBV6-1 and TRBJ2-1; TRBD1 is perhaps the D gene, given 5 matching bases. Sequenced material: PBMCs. In nucleotide form, the sequence is TGTGCCAGCAGTGAATCTCTTCCGGTCAGGGACAATGAGCAGTTCTTC. This encodes CASSESLPVRDNEQFF.